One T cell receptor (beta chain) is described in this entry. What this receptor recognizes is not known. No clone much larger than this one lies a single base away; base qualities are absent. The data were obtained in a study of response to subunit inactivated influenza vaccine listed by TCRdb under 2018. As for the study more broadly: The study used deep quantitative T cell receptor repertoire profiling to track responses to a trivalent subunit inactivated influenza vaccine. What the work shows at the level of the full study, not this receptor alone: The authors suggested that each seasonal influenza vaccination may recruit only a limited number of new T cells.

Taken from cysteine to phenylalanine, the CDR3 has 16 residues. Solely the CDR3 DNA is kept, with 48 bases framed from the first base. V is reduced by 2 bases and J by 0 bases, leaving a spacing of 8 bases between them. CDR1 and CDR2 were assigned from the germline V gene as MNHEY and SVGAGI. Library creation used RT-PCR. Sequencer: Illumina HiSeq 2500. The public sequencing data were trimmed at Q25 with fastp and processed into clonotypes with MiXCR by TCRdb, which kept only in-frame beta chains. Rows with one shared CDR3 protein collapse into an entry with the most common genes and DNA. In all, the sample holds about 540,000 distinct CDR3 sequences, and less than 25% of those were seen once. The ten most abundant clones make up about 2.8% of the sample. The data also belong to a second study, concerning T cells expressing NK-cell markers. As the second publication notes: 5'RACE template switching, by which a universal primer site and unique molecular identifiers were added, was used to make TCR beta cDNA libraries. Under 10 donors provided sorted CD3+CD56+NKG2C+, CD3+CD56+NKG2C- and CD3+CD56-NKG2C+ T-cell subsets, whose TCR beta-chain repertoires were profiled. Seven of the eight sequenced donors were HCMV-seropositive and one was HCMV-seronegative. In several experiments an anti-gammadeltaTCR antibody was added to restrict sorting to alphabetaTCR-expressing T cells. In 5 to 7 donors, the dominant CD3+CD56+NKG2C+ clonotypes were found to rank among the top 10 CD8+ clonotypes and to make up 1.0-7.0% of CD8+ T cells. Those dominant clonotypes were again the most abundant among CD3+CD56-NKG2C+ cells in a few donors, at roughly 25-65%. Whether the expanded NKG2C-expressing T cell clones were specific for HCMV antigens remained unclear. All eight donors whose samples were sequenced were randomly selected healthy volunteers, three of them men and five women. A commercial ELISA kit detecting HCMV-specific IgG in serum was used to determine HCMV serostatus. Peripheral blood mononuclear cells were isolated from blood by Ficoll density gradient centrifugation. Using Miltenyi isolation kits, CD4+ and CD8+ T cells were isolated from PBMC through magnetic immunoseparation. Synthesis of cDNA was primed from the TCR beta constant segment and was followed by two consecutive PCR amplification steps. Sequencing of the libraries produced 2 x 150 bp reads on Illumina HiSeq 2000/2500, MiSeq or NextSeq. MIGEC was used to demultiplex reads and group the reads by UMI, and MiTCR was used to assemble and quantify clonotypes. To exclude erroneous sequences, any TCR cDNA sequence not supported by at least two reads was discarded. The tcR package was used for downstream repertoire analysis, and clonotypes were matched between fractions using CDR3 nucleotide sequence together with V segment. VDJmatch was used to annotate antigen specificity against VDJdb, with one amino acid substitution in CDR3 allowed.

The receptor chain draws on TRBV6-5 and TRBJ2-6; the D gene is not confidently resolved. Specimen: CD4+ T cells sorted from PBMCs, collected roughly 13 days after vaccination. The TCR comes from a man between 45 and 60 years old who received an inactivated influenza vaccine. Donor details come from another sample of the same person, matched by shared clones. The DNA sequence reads TGTGCCAGCAGTTACAGGACGAGCTCTGGGGCCAACGTCCTGACTTTC. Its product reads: CASSYRTSSGANVLTF.